The sequence of this T cell receptor (beta chain) was determined in a study of blood T cell repertoires in COVID-19. At the level of the study: From T cells, B-cell-depleted T cells, or PBMCs came the material, which was cDNA or gDNA.

As handled by the study authors: Amplification from reference gene primers served as the basis for estimated nucleated cell counts. Produced via immunoSEQ multiplex PCR; TCRdb's table is partial and in-frame only. For V, J and clone size, that table is used; D and trimming come from the DNA. The sample comprises 150,000 to 200,000 clones, roughly 91% of which are singletons, and roughly 5.5% rests with the top ten. The sequenced material came from peripheral blood. The TCR originated in a man between 35 and 55 years old with active or convalescent COVID-19.

The CDR3, as DNA: TGTGCCAGTAGTATTACCCCGCCAGGGGGCACAGATACGCAGTATTTT. It yields the protein CASSITPPGGTDTQYF. V is TRBV19 and J is TRBJ2-3; D is possibly TRBD1 (6 bases). This CDR3 spans 16 amino acids. The germline V gene has CDR1 LNHDA and CDR2 SQIVND (reference sequence). The V end lost 3 bases, the J end lost 1 base, and 14 bases lay between the germline ends.